One sample yielded the 23 T cell receptor beta chains listed below, sequenced in a study of CD8 T cells in ankylosing spondylitis. TCRdb analysed the 5' RACE reads with MiXCR anew, one entry per CDR3 protein. The sample lists 250,000 to 400,000 distinct CDR3 sequences; under 14% were seen once. Sequencing used blood, either unsorted or a sorted T cell fraction (not recorded which). Receptors originate from a female donor with ankylosing spondylitis or in good health (not recorded which).

This clonotype was observed many times. This rearrangement joins TRBV5-6 to TRBJ1-1; D gene ambiguous. Germline V gene lookup returns CDR1 SGHDT and CDR2 YYEEEE. Trimming shortened V by 0 bases and J by 1 base, and 10 bases separated the two germline ends. This CDR3 is built from 15 residues. CDR3 residues: CASSLEATWNTEAFF. The CDR3, as DNA: TGTGCCAGCAGCTTGGAGGCCACCTGGAACACTGAAGCTTTCTTT. Full variable domain (remainder filled in from reference TRBV5-6 and TRBJ1-1): DAGVTQSPTHLIKTRGQQVTLRCSPKSGHDTVSWYQQALGQGPQFIFQYYEEEERQRGNFPDRFSGHQFPNYSSELNVNALLLGDSALYLCASSLEATWNTEAFFGQGTRLTVV.

The chain joins TRBV2 to TRBJ1-3; D unresolved. Per the germline V gene, CDR1 is SNHLY and CDR2 is FYNNEI. V dropped 7 bases and J dropped 0 bases, with 10 bases sitting between them. There are 14 residues in the CDR3. Here the CDR3 reads CASMGRTSGNTIYF. In DNA, the CDR3 is TGTGCCAGCATGGGTCGGACCTCTGGAAACACCATATATTTT.

The J gene is TRBJ2-2, the V gene TRBV3-1; 13 bases align to TRBD2. This CDR3 spans 17 amino acids. J gave up 1 base and V 4 bases, and 3 bases lay outside the gene matches. CDR1 LGHDT and CDR2 YNNKEL come from the germline V gene (reference sequence). The CDR3 loop is CASSPGLAGVNTGELFF. CDR3 nucleotide sequence: TGTGCCAGCAGCCCAGGACTAGCGGGGGTGAACACCGGGGAGCTGTTTTTT.

This clonotype was counted between two and nine times. The rearrangement links TRBV20-1 to TRBJ2-2, with TRBD1 matching 7 bases. V gave up 5 bases and J gave up 4 bases; unmatched junction bases: 4. The CDR3 is 13 residues long. Germline V gene data show CDR1 as DFQATT and CDR2 as SNEGSKA (reference sequence). The CDR3 is CSALDRFTGELFF. The CDR3 coding sequence is TGCAGTGCTCTGGACAGGTTCACCGGGGAGCTGTTTTTT.

In its sample, this clonotype was seen many times. This rearrangement joins TRBV7-2 to TRBJ2-7, with TRBD1 matching over 10 bases. Trimming at V came to 3 bases and at J to 4 bases, leaving 3 bases not matched to a gene. CDR3 length: 14 amino acids. Germline-derived CDR1 and CDR2 are SGHTA and FQGNSA. Here the CDR3 DNA reads TGTGCCAGCAGCTTCGACAGGGGGCTTTACGAGCAGTACTTC. It is translated as CASSFDRGLYEQYF.

This clonotype appeared many times. DNA for the CDR3: TGCAGTGCTAGGGGCGAGTACCAAGAGACCCAGTACTTC. This codes for CSARGEYQETQYF. The genes are TRBV20-1 and TRBJ2-5; D remains unclear. V was trimmed by 3 bases and J by 0 bases, leaving 8 bases between them. This CDR3 is built from 13 residues. Germline lookup yields CDR1 DFQATT and CDR2 SNEGSKA (reference sequence).

This chain uses TRBV5-1 with TRBJ2-1; 10 bases are a match to TRBD1. This CDR3 has 15 residues. Germline CDR1 and CDR2: SGHRS and YFSETQ. Germline trimming cut 4 bases from V and 9 bases from J; bases unmatched to any gene: 10. The CDR3 loop is CASSPRTGGEAEQFF. In nucleotides, the CDR3 is TGCGCCAGCAGCCCTCGGACAGGGGGGGAGGCTGAGCAGTTCTTC.

This clonotype was counted between two and nine times. The J gene is TRBJ2-5, the V gene TRBV5-1; D uncertain. The CDR3 is 14 residues long. Germline V gene data show CDR1 as SGHRS and CDR2 as YFSETQ. V was shortened by 4 bases and J by 2 bases, with 12 bases between the two germline ends. Here the CDR3 reads CASSHLTQQETQYF. The CDR3 DNA reads TGCGCCAGCAGCCACCTGACGCAACAAGAGACCCAGTACTTC.

Notes on this clonotype: A read error is possible here, since a much larger clone lies one base away. The rearrangement links TRBV20-1 to TRBJ2-3, with TRBD2 identical over 16 bases. The CDR3 contains 15 residues. Germline V CDR1 and CDR2: DFQATT, SNEGSKA (reference sequence). CDR3 sequence reads: CSARAGTSGRDTHYF. CDR3 bases: TGCAGTGCTAGAGCGGGGACTAGCGGGAGGGATACGCATTATTTT.

This clonotype appeared a few times. One end of the junction is discordant with germline, which a read error may explain. The chain joins TRBV29-1 to TRBJ2-2; no clear D. Per the germline V gene, CDR1 is SQVTM and CDR2 is ANQGSEA. The CDR3 runs to 11 residues. In DNA form, the CDR3 reads TGCAGCATTGAAAACACCGGGGAGCTGTTTTTT. Protein sequence: CSIENTGELFF.

This clonotype was observed many times. The gene calls are TRBV20-1 and TRBJ2-1; D remains unclear. The length of the CDR3 is 13 residues. The V end lost 3 bases, the J end lost 4 bases, and 10 bases lay between the germline ends. The germline V gene has CDR1 DFQATT and CDR2 SNEGSKA (reference sequence). This CDR3 is CSARPSLYNEQFF. The CDR3 DNA follows: TGCAGTGCTAGGCCCAGCTTATACAATGAGCAGTTCTTC.

About this clonotype itself: A much larger clonotype is one base distant, so this may be a read error. The chain has TRBV12-3 or TRBV12-4 and TRBJ2-1; D possibly matches TRBD1 or TRBD2 (5 bases each). Trimming shortened V by 4 bases and J by 9 bases, and 19 bases separated the two germline ends. The CDR3 totals 15 residues. CDR3 nucleotides: TGTGCCAGCAGTTCTGGGGGTTCGAAGAGCAGTGAGCAGTTCTTC. This sequence encodes CASSSGGSKSSEQFF.

The chain is built from TRBV15 and TRBJ2-1; D is perhaps TRBD1 (5 bases). This CDR3 comprises 17 residues. Germline V CDR1 and CDR2: LNHNV, YYDKDF (reference sequence). Between the trimmed V and J ends, which lost 3 bases and 0 bases, there was a span of 15 bases. The CDR3 loop reads CATSSENTGGSYNEQFF. CDR3 nucleotides: TGTGCCACCAGCAGCGAGAATACAGGTGGCTCCTACAATGAGCAGTTCTTC.

This clonotype was observed a few times. The chain employs TRBV6-2 or TRBV6-3 and TRBJ2-5; D gene unclear. Between the trimmed V and J ends, which lost 7 bases and 5 bases, there was a span of 11 bases. Per the germline V gene, CDR1 is MNHEY and CDR2 is SVGEGT. This CDR3 has 12 amino acids. This CDR3 reads CASNRPWETQYF. The DNA for the CDR3 is TGTGCCAGCAATCGTCCATGGGAGACCCAGTACTTC.

The gene calls are TRBV5-1 and TRBJ2-1; no clear D. V shed 1 base and J shed 8 bases, with 13 bases lying between them. The germline gives CDR1 SGHRS, CDR2 YFSETQ. CDR3 length: 14 amino acids. The chain's CDR3 is CASSLTGTDYEQFF. The CDR3 DNA follows: TGCGCCAGCAGCTTGACTGGAACAGACTATGAGCAGTTCTTC.

This clonotype was seen at least ten times. In DNA, the CDR3 is TGTGCCAGCACCTCTCCCAACTCACCCCTCCACTTT. Protein product: CASTSPNSPLHF. The chain uses TRBV6-6 and TRBJ1-6; D is unclear. The CDR3 length is 12 residues. Germline V gene sequence: CDR1 MNHNY, CDR2 SVGAGI (reference sequence). Deletions cut 7 bases from V and 10 bases from J, with 11 bases between.

This clonotype was seen at least ten times. The chain carries TRBV4-3 and TRBJ1-4; D call uncertain. CDR1 is LGHNA and CDR2 is YSLEER in the germline V gene. This CDR3 has 13 residues. Between the trimmed V and J ends, which lost 0 bases and 7 bases, there was a span of 6 bases. CDR3 nucleotides: TGCGCCAGCAGCCAAGATTTTGGTGAAAAACTGTTTTTT. Translating gives CASSQDFGEKLFF.

This clonotype was counted between two and nine times. The V call is TRBV18, the J call TRBJ2-1; D gene unclear. CDR1 is KGHSH, CDR2 LQKENI, per germline. Trimming shortened V by 2 bases and J by 7 bases, and 6 bases separated the two germline ends. The CDR3 is 12 amino acids. In DNA, the CDR3 is TGTGCCAGCTCACCAGGGGAAAATGAGCAGTTCTTC. This sequence encodes CASSPGENEQFF.

The sample holds many counts of this clonotype. V and J are TRBV20-1 and TRBJ2-7; no firm D call. V was pared by 6 bases and J by 2 bases, with 11 bases between. Germline V gene sequence: CDR1 DFQATT, CDR2 SNEGSKA (reference sequence). The CDR3 consists of 12 residues. This chain's CDR3 is CSARTQAYEQYF. CDR3 DNA sequence: TGCAGTGCACGCACTCAGGCCTACGAGCAGTACTTC.

This clonotype was recorded many times. V gene TRBV10-3 combines with J gene TRBJ2-1; D is possibly TRBD1 (6 bases). Germline CDR1 ENHRY, CDR2 SYGVKD. V was clipped by 6 bases and J by 3 bases, with 15 bases between them. The CDR3 has 15 amino acids. This chain's CDR3 is CAIRSGVLLYNEQFF. DNA for the CDR3: TGTGCCATCAGGTCAGGGGTTCTCCTCTACAATGAGCAGTTCTTC.

This clonotype was counted ten times or more. The chain combines TRBV15 with TRBJ1-5; D unclear. The germline V gene has CDR1 LNHNV and CDR2 YYDKDF (reference sequence). The ends were cut back, 5 bases at V and 3 bases at J, with 11 bases in the middle. This CDR3 is 14 amino acids long. The CDR3 here is CATSYDDSNQPQHF. DNA for the CDR3: TGTGCCACCAGCTATGATGACTCCAATCAGCCCCAGCATTTT. Looking up the rest from reference TRBV15 and TRBJ1-5 gives the full variable domain: DAMVIQNPRYQVTQFGKPVTLSCSQTLNHNVMYWYQQKSSQAPKLLFHYYDKDFNNEADTPDNFQSRRPNTSFCFLDIRSPGLGDTAMYLCATSYDDSNQPQHFGDGTRLSIL.

This clonotype was counted between two and nine times. The chain uses TRBV12-3 or TRBV12-4 and TRBJ2-6; no clear D. This CDR3 contains 12 residues. Trimming removed 11 bases at V and 0 bases at J, with 5 bases between. The CDR3 protein is CAGASGANVLTF. DNA of the CDR3: TGTGCCGGAGCCTCTGGGGCCAACGTCCTGACTTTC.

V is TRBV5-5 and J is TRBJ2-2, with D unclear. CDR3 length: 15 residues. V lost 2 bases and J lost 5, with 13 bases in between. CDR1 and CDR2 (germline): SGHKS, YYEKEE (reference sequence). CDR3 DNA: TGTGCCAGCAGCTTTTTTCCCCAGAGGACCGGGGAGCTGTTTTTT. This gives the protein CASSFFPQRTGELFF.